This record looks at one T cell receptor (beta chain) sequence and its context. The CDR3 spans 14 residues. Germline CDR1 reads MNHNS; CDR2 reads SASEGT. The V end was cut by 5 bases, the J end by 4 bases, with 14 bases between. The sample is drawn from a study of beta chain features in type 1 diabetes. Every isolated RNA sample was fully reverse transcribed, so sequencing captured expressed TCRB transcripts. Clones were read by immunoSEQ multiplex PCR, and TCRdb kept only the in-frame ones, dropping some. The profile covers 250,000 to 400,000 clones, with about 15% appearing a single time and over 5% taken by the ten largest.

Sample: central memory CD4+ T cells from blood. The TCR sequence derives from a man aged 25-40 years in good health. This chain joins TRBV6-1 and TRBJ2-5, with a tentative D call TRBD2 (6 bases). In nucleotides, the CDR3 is TGTGCCAGCAGTTGGGTGAACGGGGGAGAGACCCAGTACTTC. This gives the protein CASSWVNGGETQYF.